This T cell receptor beta chain derives from a study of blood T cell repertoires in COVID-19. In the study overall: Samples of COVID-19 (acute and convalescent) were obtained from the United States, Italy and Spain.

Methods used by the authors: Reference gene primer amplification gave nucleated cell count estimates. Profiling relied on immunoSEQ multiplex PCR, and the TCRdb table lists in-frame clones only, not all of them. V and J calls and clone size are given by that table; D and trimming were obtained from the DNA. This table has more than 30,000 clones, around 92% appearing once. Trimming took off 2 bases at V and 2 bases at J, with 17 bases between the two ends. Germline V lookup: CDR1 SGHNT, CDR2 YYREEE (reference sequence). The CDR3 has 17 amino acids. The gene calls are TRBV5-4 and TRBJ2-1; maybe TRBD2 (7 bases). Input material: peripheral blood. The TCR was taken from a woman aged 35 to 49 with active or convalescent COVID-19. The CDR3: CASSLKELGGPYNEQFF. The CDR3 region has the DNA TGTGCCAGCAGCTTAAAAGAATTGGGGGGGCCCTACAATGAGCAGTTCTTC.